This paragraph covers one T cell receptor (beta chain) sequence. V was pared by 3 bases and J by 2 bases, with 13 bases of the junction left unmatched. The germline V gene has CDR1 MGHRA and CDR2 YSYEKL. The CDR3 length is 17 residues. This sample is part of a study of blood T cell repertoires in COVID-19. Study summary: Researchers got acute and convalescent COVID-19 samples from the United States, Italy and Spain.

Per the authors' pipeline: Counts of nucleated cells, estimated from reference gene primer amplification, were obtained. The repertoire was sequenced with immunoSEQ multiplex PCR; TCRdb's copy has only in-frame clones and lacks some. From that table come the V and J calls and clone size; the DNA was used to work out D and trimming. This table has a few hundred thousand clones, approximately 80% appearing once. The chain carries TRBV4-1 and TRBJ2-7; 7 bases match TRBD1. This TCR was sampled from a woman aged 40 to 55 who had recovered from COVID-19. Specimen: peripheral blood. The CDR3 loop is CASSHAYVRDSPYEQYF. The CDR3 nucleotides read TGCGCCAGCAGCCACGCATACGTCCGGGACAGTCCCTACGAGCAGTACTTC.